Here is one T cell receptor beta chain with its context. Its cognate antigen is unknown. The data were taken from a study of T cell responses to AZD1222 COVID-19 vaccine. Here immunoSEQ multiplex PCR was the method, and the copy in TCRdb shows in-frame clones only, minus some. The sample shows 75,000 to 95,000 clones, 70% to 90% of them seen only once. Findings and caveats of the study: Baseline seropositivity occurred in only six or seven AZD1222 recipients.

The CDR3 sequence is 13 residues long. The ends were cut back, 0 bases at V and 6 bases at J, with 6 bases in the middle. Per germline, CDR1 SGHTA and CDR2 FQGTGA. The material was peripheral blood, obtained on day 0 of AZD1222 vaccination. The rearrangement uses TRBV7-3 and TRBJ2-4; no clear D gene. The sequence derives from an adult in good health. The CDR3 DNA sequence: TGTGCCAGCAGCTTAACTTTGGGAAACATTCAGTACTTC. Its translation: CASSLTLGNIQYF. Full variable domain (outside the CDR3, taken from reference TRBV7-3 and TRBJ2-4): GAGVSQTPSNKVTEKGKYVELRCDPISGHTALYWYRQSLGQGPEFLIYFQGTGAADDSGLPNDRFFAVRPEGSVSTLKIQRTERGDSAVYLCASSLTLGNIQYFGAGTRLSVL.